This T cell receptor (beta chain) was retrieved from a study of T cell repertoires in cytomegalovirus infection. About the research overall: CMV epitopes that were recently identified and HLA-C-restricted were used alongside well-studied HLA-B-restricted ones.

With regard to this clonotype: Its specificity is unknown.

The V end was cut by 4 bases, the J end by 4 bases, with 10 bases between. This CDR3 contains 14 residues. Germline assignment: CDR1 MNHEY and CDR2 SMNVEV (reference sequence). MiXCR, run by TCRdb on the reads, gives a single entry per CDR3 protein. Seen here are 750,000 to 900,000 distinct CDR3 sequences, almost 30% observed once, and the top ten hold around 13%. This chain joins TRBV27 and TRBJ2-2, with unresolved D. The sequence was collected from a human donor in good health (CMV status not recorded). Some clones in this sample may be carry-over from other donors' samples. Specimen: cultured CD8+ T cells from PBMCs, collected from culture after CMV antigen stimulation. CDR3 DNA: TGTGCCAGCAGTTCACGCTCCGTCACCGGGGAGCTGTTTTTT. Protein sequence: CASSSRSVTGELFF.